Below, 18 T cell receptor beta chains from the same sample are listed, as sequenced in a study of blood T cell repertoires in COVID-19 (dated by TCRdb to about 2020). Libraries were built with the immunoSEQ multiplex PCR assay. What TCRdb holds here is the immuneACCESS table cut down to in-frame rearrangements. Part of the clones is not present; checked against another copy, under half of the missing clones reflect an unresolved V gene, and the others are unexplained. This sample lists about 90,000 clones; approximately 90% were detected once. The ten largest account for roughly 14% of the sample. The sample taken for sequencing was peripheral blood. These receptors originate from a male donor with acute or convalescent COVID-19.

This rearrangement joins TRBV19 to TRBJ1-6; 9 nucleotides agree with TRBD1. J was trimmed by 10 bases and V by 5 bases; bases with no gene match: 12. The CDR3 has 16 amino acids. CDR1 is LNHDA, CDR2 SQIVND, per germline (reference sequence). The CDR3 bases are TGTGCCAGTAGTTCCCGGGAGACAGGGGGAAGGTCACCCCTCCACTTT. Translation: CASSSRETGGRSPLHF.

The chain is built from TRBV29-1 and TRBJ2-7, with TRBD1 matching 10 bases. V trimming: 4 bases; J trimming: 7 bases; junction bases outside the gene matches: 7. CDR1 is SQVTM and CDR2 is ANQGSEA in the germline V gene. The CDR3 is 13 amino acids. The CDR3 DNA sequence: TGCAGCGTTGGGGATGACAGGGGGCAAGAGCAGTACTTC. It specifies CSVGDDRGQEQYF.

This chain links TRBV12-5 with TRBJ2-3, with TRBD2 matching 9 bases. Germline V CDR1 and CDR2: LGHNT, FRNRAP. J was trimmed by 6 bases and V by 1 base; bases with no gene match: 5. CDR3 length equals 15 residues. CDR3 in amino acids: CASGLGGGVLDTQYF. The CDR3, as DNA: TGTGCTAGTGGTTTGGGCGGGGGGGTACTGGATACGCAGTATTTT. Complete variable domain (other parts from reference TRBV12-5 and TRBJ2-3): DARVTQTPRHKVTEMGQEVTMRCQPILGHNTVFWYRQTMMQGLELLAYFRNRAPLDDSGMPKDRFSAEMPDATLATLKIQPSEPRDSAVYFCASGLGGGVLDTQYFGPGTRLTVL.

J is TRBJ1-4 and V is TRBV6-6; D is unresolved. Trimming took 0 bases from V and 3 from J, leaving 8 bases between them. This CDR3 is built from 15 residues. Germline CDR1 MNHNY, CDR2 SVGAGI (reference sequence). The CDR3 region is CASSYSSRANEKLFF. CDR3 DNA sequence: TGTGCCAGCAGTTACTCCTCGAGGGCTAATGAAAAACTGTTTTTT.

The V call is TRBV5-1, the J call TRBJ2-1; D perhaps matches TRBD2 (6 bases). Looked up from germline, CDR1 is SGHRS and CDR2 is YFSETQ. The CDR3 is 14 residues long. Between the trimmed V and J ends, which lost 4 bases and 2 bases, there was a span of 10 bases. The CDR3 DNA is TGCGCCAGCAGCGGGGCGGGGACCTACAATGAGCAGTTCTTC. This codes for CASSGAGTYNEQFF.

The chain combines TRBV11-3 with TRBJ2-7; 9 nucleotides match TRBD1. The J segment lost 6 bases and the V segment lost 5 bases, leaving 8 bases of the junction unmatched. Germline lookup yields CDR1 SGHNT and CDR2 YENEEA. The CDR3 is 14 amino acids. CDR3 coding DNA: TGTGCCAGCAGCGACCGGGACAGGGTCGGCGAGCAGTACTTC. Its translation: CASSDRDRVGEQYF.

The chain uses TRBV2 and TRBJ2-4; unclear D gene. Deletions cut 6 bases from V and 0 bases from J, with 12 bases between. Germline V gene data show CDR1 as SNHLY and CDR2 as FYNNEI. CDR3 length: 15 residues. The CDR3 nucleotides read TGTGCCAGCAGCCAACATAGCTTAGCCAAAAACATTCAGTACTTC. Its translation: CASSQHSLAKNIQYF. The whole variable domain, filled in from reference TRBV2 and TRBJ2-4, reads EPEVTQTPSHQVTQMGQEVILRCVPISNHLYFYWYRQILGQKVEFLVSFYNNEISEKSEIFDDQFSVERPDGSNFTLKIRSTKLEDSAMYFCASSQHSLAKNIQYFGAGTRLSVL.

This clone was counted many times. The V and J genes are TRBV7-2 and TRBJ2-1; a possible D gene is TRBD2 (6 bases). Trimming pared 5 bases from V and 5 bases from J, leaving 16 bases between. The CDR3 has 15 residues. Germline values: CDR1 SGHTA, CDR2 FQGNSA. CDR3 sequence: CASSRDFLTHNEQFF. As DNA, the CDR3 is TGTGCCAGCAGCAGGGACTTCCTAACCCACAATGAGCAGTTCTTC.

This clone came up once. J is TRBJ2-6 and V is TRBV11-2; tentatively, D is TRBD1 (5 bases). The CDR3 is 15 amino acids. Germline CDR1 SGHAT, CDR2 FQNNGV. The ends were cut back, 11 bases at V and 0 bases at J, with 14 bases in the middle. The CDR3 DNA is TGTGCCGAAGGGGCACCAACCTCTGGGGCCAACGTCCTGACTTTC. Protein product: CAEGAPTSGANVLTF.

This clone was seen only once. The rearrangement uses TRBV19 and TRBJ1-5, with 7 nucleotides matching TRBD1. Germline V CDR1 and CDR2: LNHDA, SQIVND (reference sequence). The CDR3 has 13 residues. After removal of 7 bases from V and 7 bases from J, the junction contained 7 bases not matched to a gene. The CDR3 nucleotides are TGTGCCAGTAACAACAGGGGTGGGCAGCCCCAGCATTTT. This sequence encodes CASNNRGGQPQHF.

This clone was recorded only once. CDR3: CASSKQGASEKLFF. The CDR3 DNA reads TGTGCCAGCAGTAAACAGGGGGCTAGTGAAAAACTGTTTTTT. The V and J genes are TRBV6-5 and TRBJ1-4, with 9 positions matching TRBD1. V was pared by 5 bases and J by 7 bases, with 5 bases of the junction left unmatched. This CDR3 is 14 amino acids long. CDR1 is MNHEY and CDR2 is SVGAGI in the germline V gene.

This chain links TRBV20-1 with TRBJ1-5; D not certain. CDR3 length: 13 amino acids. Germline V gene data show CDR1 as DFQATT and CDR2 as SNEGSKA (reference sequence). The V and J ends lost 3 bases and 7 bases respectively, with 13 bases between them. The CDR3 nucleotides read TGCAGTGCTAGTCCCAGCCCGGGGCAGCCCCAGCATTTT. It codes for CSASPSPGQPQHF.

The V and J genes are TRBV24-1 and TRBJ1-1, with D tentatively TRBD1 (6 bases). The CDR3 covers 13 residues. V lost 2 bases to trimming and J lost 5 bases, with 8 bases between them. Germline V gene sequence: CDR1 KGHDR, CDR2 SFDVKD. The CDR3 DNA reads TGTGCCACCAGTGATTACAGGGATACTGAAGCTTTCTTT. This gives the protein CATSDYRDTEAFF.

This clone was detected a few times. The genes are TRBV5-6 and TRBJ2-3; 10 nucleotides align to TRBD1. J lost 1 base, V lost 2 bases, and 1 base had no gene match. The length of the CDR3 is 15 residues. Germline assignment: CDR1 SGHDT and CDR2 YYEEEE. The CDR3: CASSFGTGGTDTQYF. CDR3 coding DNA: TGTGCCAGCAGCTTCGGGACAGGGGGCACAGATACGCAGTATTTT.

The chain uses TRBV19 and TRBJ1-4, with D maybe TRBD1 (6 bases). V shed 5 bases and J shed 0 bases, with 16 bases lying between them. Germline lookup yields CDR1 LNHDA and CDR2 SQIVND (reference sequence). The CDR3 runs 17 residues. CDR3 bases: TGTGCCAGTAGTGGCCACGGACAGACCTCAACTAATGAAAAACTGTTTTTT. This sequence encodes CASSGHGQTSTNEKLFF.

The rearrangement uses TRBV6-5 and TRBJ2-1; TRBD1 matches 10 bases. Unmatched junction bases numbered 10, after V lost 7 bases and J lost 7 bases. Germline V CDR1 and CDR2: MNHEY, SVGAGI. The CDR3 extends over 15 amino acids. The CDR3 nucleotides are TGTGCCAGCAACTCTCCGGGACAGGGGAGTAATGAGCAGTTCTTC. Translating gives CASNSPGQGSNEQFF.

In this sample, this clone turned up a few times. The DNA for the CDR3 is TGTGCCAGCAGGCCACAGGGCATGAACACTGAAGCTTTCTTT. This gives the protein CASRPQGMNTEAFF. The rearrangement links TRBV7-9 to TRBJ1-1, with D possibly being TRBD1 (6 bases). The CDR3 spans 14 residues. The germline gives CDR1 SEHNR, CDR2 FQNEAQ (reference sequence). Trimming pared 6 bases from V and 0 bases from J, leaving 11 bases between.

J is TRBJ1-5 and V is TRBV19; D is unclear. The ends were cut back, 2 bases at V and 0 bases at J, with 8 bases in the middle. Germline-derived CDR1 and CDR2 are LNHDA and SQIVND (reference sequence). This CDR3 contains 15 residues. CDR3 sequence reads: CASSITVNSNQPQHF. In nucleotides, the CDR3 is TGTGCCAGTAGTATAACAGTCAATAGCAATCAGCCCCAGCATTTT.